Following are 26 T cell receptor beta chains from one sample sequenced in a study of cytomegalovirus exposure and HLA in healthy donors. PCR amplification relied on 60 Vbeta primers (plus 13 Jbeta primers). Clones were sequenced by immunoSEQ multiplex PCR, and TCRdb holds only the in-frame ones, with some missing. The table records fewer than 95,000 clones, 60% to 75% of them present only once. Source material: PBMCs. All receptors come from a woman aged 40 to 49 in good health and CMV-seropositive.

This clone was counted only a few times. The gene calls are TRBV4-3 and TRBJ2-1, with 7 bases matching TRBD2. J was trimmed by 0 bases and V by 0 bases; bases with no gene match: 5. CDR1 is LGHNA, CDR2 YSLEER, per germline. The CDR3 consists of 17 residues. This CDR3 is CASSQELGGSSYNEQFF. CDR3 bases: TGCGCCAGCAGCCAAGAATTGGGGGGGAGCTCCTACAATGAGCAGTTCTTC.

This chain uses TRBV6-1 with TRBJ2-5, with TRBD1 matching over 7 bases. CDR1 and CDR2 (germline): MNHNS, SASEGT. With 9 bases clipped from V and 7 bases from J, the junction kept 11 bases outside the gene matches. The CDR3 sequence is 13 residues long. CDR3 DNA: TGTGCCAGGGGGGACAGAGGGTTAGGGACCCAGTACTTC. Its protein product is CARGDRGLGTQYF.

This clone was detected only once. The rearrangement uses TRBV6-5 and TRBJ2-7; 7 bases are a match to TRBD2. Germline CDR1 and CDR2: MNHEY and SVGAGI. The ends lost 6 bases at V and 6 bases at J; junction bases unmatched: 11. The CDR3 sequence is 14 residues long. CDR3 protein: CASRNGGGGGEQYF. The CDR3 bases are TGTGCCAGCAGGAATGGGGGGGGTGGGGGCGAGCAGTACTTC.

The chain combines TRBV5-1 with TRBJ1-3, with D maybe TRBD1 (6 bases). The CDR3 is 15 residues long. V dropped 0 bases and J dropped 4 bases, with 11 bases sitting between them. Germline V CDR1 and CDR2: SGHRS, YFSETQ. The CDR3 bases are TGCGCCAGCAGCTTGGATTGGGGGCTCGGAAACACCATATATTTT. This gives the protein CASSLDWGLGNTIYF.

CDR3 coding DNA: TGTGCCAGCAGCGTAGACAGGGCTGGAAACACCATATATTTT. It specifies CASSVDRAGNTIYF. This chain connects TRBV9 to TRBJ1-3; D is perhaps TRBD1 (6 bases). V was clipped by 0 bases and J by 2 bases, with 6 bases between them. Germline V gene data show CDR1 as SGDLS and CDR2 as YYNGEE. The CDR3 sequence is 14 residues long.

The rearrangement joins TRBV6-5 to TRBJ2-7, with D hard to call. Trimming removed 6 bases at V and 2 bases at J, with 11 bases between. The CDR3 spans 13 residues. In germline, CDR1 is MNHEY, CDR2 SVGAGI. CDR3 DNA: TGTGCCAGCAGCCGACGAGGTCCCTACGAGCAGTACTTC. It is translated as CASSRRGPYEQYF.

The genes are TRBV28 and TRBJ1-1; TRBD1 might be the D (6 bases). This CDR3 region has 15 residues. Germline CDR1 and CDR2: MDHEN and SYDVKM. V was clipped by 5 bases and J by 3 bases, with 16 bases between them. In DNA form, the CDR3 reads TGTGCCAGCAGTCGACAGGATTTGGACGACACTGAAGCTTTCTTT. Encoded protein: CASSRQDLDDTEAFF.

The V and J genes are TRBV7-8 and TRBJ2-1; 11 positions match TRBD1. This CDR3 is built from 16 residues. CDR1 and CDR2 from the germline V gene are SGHVS and FQNEAQ. Trimming removed 5 bases from V and 3 bases from J; junction bases left unmatched: 6. The DNA for the CDR3 is TGTGCCAGCAGCCGCGGGGGGACAGGGGGCTACAATGAGCAGTTCTTC. Translating gives CASSRGGTGGYNEQFF. The variable domain in full, with the rest retrieved from reference TRBV7-8 and TRBJ2-1, is GAGVSQSPRYKVAKRGQDVALRCDPISGHVSLFWYQQALGQGPEFLTYFQNEAQLDKSGLPSDRFFAERPEGSVSTLKIQRTQQEDSAVYLCASSRGGTGGYNEQFFGPGTRLTVL.

A word on this clone: This CDR3 is also generated by other DNA sequences in the sample. The genes are TRBV5-1 and TRBJ2-1, with TRBD2 identical over 13 bases. The germline V gene encodes CDR1 SGHRS and CDR2 YFSETQ. This CDR3 spans 16 amino acids. Trimming at V came to 0 bases and at J to 8 bases, leaving 5 bases not matched to a gene. CDR3 DNA sequence: TGCGCCAGCAGCTTGGGGGGGACTAGCGGGGTCGATGAGCAGTTCTTC. It translates to CASSLGGTSGVDEQFF.

This clone has a handful of counts. The rearrangement links TRBV2 to TRBJ1-2, with a tentative D call TRBD1 (6 bases). Germline V CDR1 and CDR2: SNHLY, FYNNEI. CDR3 length equals 12 residues. Trimming pared 9 bases from V and 2 bases from J, leaving 10 bases between. The CDR3 region has the DNA TGTGCCAGAGTAACAGGGAACTATGGCTACACCTTC. Translated: CARVTGNYGYTF.

This chain uses TRBV5-1 with TRBJ2-3; D perhaps matches TRBD2 (5 bases). The V gene lost 0 bases and the J gene lost 3 bases, with 14 bases spanning the gap. The CDR3 covers 16 residues. The germline gives CDR1 SGHRS, CDR2 YFSETQ. CDR3 amino acids: CASSLALTGSTDTQYF. In DNA form, the CDR3 reads TGCGCCAGCAGCTTGGCATTGACGGGATCGACAGATACGCAGTATTTT.

CDR3 amino acids: CASSDWGGRAENEQFF. In nucleotides, the CDR3 is TGCGCCAGCAGTGATTGGGGCGGGAGAGCGGAAAATGAGCAGTTCTTC. This chain uses TRBV10-2 with TRBJ2-1; 7 bases map to TRBD2. With 3 bases clipped from V and 7 bases from J, the junction kept 12 bases outside the gene matches. CDR1 is WSHSY and CDR2 is SAAADI in the germline V gene. This CDR3 has 16 residues.

This clone showed up just a few times. V is TRBV4-1 and J is TRBJ2-1; weak D call: TRBD2 (6 bases). Trimming left V 4 bases short and J 0 bases short, with 10 bases between. This CDR3 has 15 residues. Germline V gene data show CDR1 as MGHRA and CDR2 as YSYEKL. In DNA form, the CDR3 reads TGCGCCAGCAGCCCCGGGGGAAGCTCCTACAATGAGCAGTTCTTC. Encoded protein: CASSPGGSSYNEQFF.

The rearrangement links TRBV6-1 to TRBJ2-7, with 8 bases aligning to TRBD1. Trimming removed 4 bases from V and 3 bases from J; junction bases left unmatched: 8. The V gene's germline CDR1 is MNHNS and CDR2 SASEGT. The CDR3 is 15 amino acids. The CDR3 region is CASSATPGQDYEQYF. The CDR3 DNA is TGTGCCAGCAGTGCCACACCGGGACAGGACTACGAGCAGTACTTC.

This clone appeared a few times. The rearrangement uses TRBV27 and TRBJ1-2; no reliable D call. The germline CDR1 and CDR2 sequences are MNHEY and SMNVEV (reference sequence). The ends were cut back, 6 bases at V and 4 bases at J, with 15 bases in the middle. The CDR3 length is 14 residues. CDR3 sequence reads: CASRRTGMGYGYTF. CDR3 sequence (DNA): TGTGCCAGCAGGAGGACGGGAATGGGCTATGGCTACACCTTC.

The gene calls are TRBV7-2 and TRBJ2-1; D may be TRBD1 (6 bases). Between the trimmed V and J ends, which lost 3 bases and 0 bases, there was a span of 9 bases. The CDR3 has 15 residues. The germline V gene has CDR1 SGHTA and CDR2 FQGNSA. CDR3 sequence (DNA): TGTGCCAGCAGCTTCGACAGGAGCTCCTACAATGAGCAGTTCTTC. Encoded protein: CASSFDRSSYNEQFF.

The J gene is TRBJ1-1, the V gene TRBV27, with 9 bases fitting TRBD1. V dropped 8 bases and J dropped 3; count of bases not matched to a gene: 10. Germline CDR1 and CDR2: MNHEY and SMNVEV (reference sequence). This CDR3 region has 15 residues. The CDR3 DNA is TGTGCCAGCGCCGTGACAGGGGGGTACGACACTGAAGCTTTCTTT. This encodes CASAVTGGYDTEAFF.

The chain has TRBV7-6 and TRBJ2-5; 10 bases match TRBD1. There are 13 residues in the CDR3. Per germline, CDR1 SGHVS and CDR2 FNYEAQ. J lost 5 bases, V lost 5 bases, and 2 bases had no gene match. The CDR3 region is CASSPGQGETQYF. CDR3 nucleotides: TGTGCCAGCAGCCCGGGACAGGGGGAGACCCAGTACTTC.

The chain uses TRBV30 and TRBJ2-1, with 8 bases fitting TRBD1. The length of the CDR3 is 15 residues. The germline V gene encodes CDR1 GTSNPN and CDR2 SVGIG (reference sequence). V lost 1 base to trimming and J lost 3 bases; unmatched junction nucleotides: 5. CDR3 nucleotide sequence: TGTGCCTGGAGTGGGGGGACAGGACACTACAATGAGCAGTTCTTC. As protein: CAWSGGTGHYNEQFF.

This clone was picked up a small number of times. The chain employs TRBV10-2 and TRBJ2-7, with 8 bases fitting TRBD1. CDR3 size: 11 residues. The J segment lost 6 bases and the V segment lost 10 bases, leaving 5 bases of the junction unmatched. CDR1 is WSHSY and CDR2 is SAAADI in the germline V gene. DNA of the CDR3: TGCGCCACCCAGGGGGCCGGCGAGCAGTACTTC. This translates into CATQGAGEQYF.

This rearrangement joins TRBV29-1 to TRBJ2-7; a possible D gene is TRBD1 (5 bases). Trimming shortened V by 1 base and J by 6 bases, and 13 bases separated the two germline ends. Per the germline V gene, CDR1 is SQVTM and CDR2 is ANQGSEA. The CDR3 runs 13 residues. In nucleotides, the CDR3 is TGCAGCGTTGAAGGGAACCGACAGACCGAGCAGTACTTC. This translates into CSVEGNRQTEQYF.

The chain uses TRBV19 and TRBJ2-3, with 8 bases lining up with TRBD2. The CDR3 sequence is 13 residues long. Germline loops: CDR1 LNHDA, CDR2 SQIVND (reference sequence). V lost 9 bases, J lost 1 base, and 3 bases stayed unmatched. CDR3 nucleotide sequence: TGTGCCAGCAATAGCGGGGGCACAGATACGCAGTATTTT. It encodes CASNSGGTDTQYF.

This chain joins TRBV28 and TRBJ2-3; 11 bases align to TRBD1. Germline CDR1 reads MDHEN; CDR2 reads SYDVKM. This CDR3 has 16 amino acids. Trimming at V came to 7 bases and at J to 5 bases, leaving 11 bases not matched to a gene. CDR3 protein: CASNPTGTGGRDTQYF. CDR3 coding DNA: TGTGCCAGCAACCCCACCGGGACAGGGGGAAGAGATACGCAGTATTTT.

J is TRBJ2-3 and V is TRBV6-5; D unclear. V lost 0 bases, J lost 5 bases, and 9 bases lay in between. CDR1 MNHEY and CDR2 SVGAGI come from the germline V gene. This CDR3 spans 14 amino acids. The CDR3 region is CASSYSHAVDTQYF. As DNA, the CDR3 is TGTGCCAGCAGTTACTCCCATGCGGTAGATACGCAGTATTTT.

This clone was seen once. V usage is TRBV7-9 and J usage is TRBJ1-1; D is unresolved. Per germline, CDR1 SEHNR and CDR2 FQNEAQ (reference sequence). V was trimmed by 6 bases and J by 6 bases, leaving 8 bases between them. This CDR3 contains 11 residues. The CDR3 DNA reads as TGTGCCAGCAGTCAAGAGGCTGAAGCTTTCTTT. It is translated as CASSQEAEAFF.

This clone has more than one count but fewer than ten. The chain employs TRBV19 and TRBJ1-3; weak D call: TRBD1 (6 bases). The V and J ends lost 6 bases and 2 bases respectively, with 11 bases between them. The CDR3 loop spans 14 amino acids. Germline assignment: CDR1 LNHDA and CDR2 SQIVND (reference sequence). CDR3 in amino acids: CASSSQGAGNTIYF. The CDR3 region has the DNA TGTGCCAGTAGCTCACAGGGTGCTGGAAACACCATATATTTT.